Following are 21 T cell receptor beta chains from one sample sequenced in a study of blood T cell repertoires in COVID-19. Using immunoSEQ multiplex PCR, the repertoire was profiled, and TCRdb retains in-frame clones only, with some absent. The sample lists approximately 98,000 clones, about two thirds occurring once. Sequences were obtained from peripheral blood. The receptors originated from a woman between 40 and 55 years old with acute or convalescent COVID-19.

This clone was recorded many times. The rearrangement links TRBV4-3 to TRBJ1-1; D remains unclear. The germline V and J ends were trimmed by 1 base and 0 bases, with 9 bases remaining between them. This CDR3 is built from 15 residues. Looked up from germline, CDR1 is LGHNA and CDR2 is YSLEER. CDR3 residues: CASSQAMGVNTEAFF. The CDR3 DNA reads TGCGCCAGCAGCCAAGCGATGGGAGTGAACACTGAAGCTTTCTTT.

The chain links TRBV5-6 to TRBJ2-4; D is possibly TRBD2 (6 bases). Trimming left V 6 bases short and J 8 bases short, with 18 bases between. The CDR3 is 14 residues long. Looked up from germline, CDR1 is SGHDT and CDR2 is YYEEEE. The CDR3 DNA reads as TGTGCCAGCAACCTAGCGAGGTCTAGTGACATTCAGTACTTC. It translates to CASNLARSSDIQYF.

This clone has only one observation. The CDR3 DNA is TGCGCCAGCCGGTTAGCAGGGGGAAATGAAAAACTGTTTTTT. It is translated as CASRLAGGNEKLFF. J is TRBJ1-4 and V is TRBV10-2; TRBD1 matches at 7 bases. The germline V gene has CDR1 WSHSY and CDR2 SAAADI. The CDR3 runs 14 residues. V was pared by 8 bases and J by 5 bases, with 8 bases of the junction left unmatched.

CDR3 nucleotide sequence: TGTGCCAGCAGCCCTCCAGGAGGCTATGGCTACACCTTC. Its protein is CASSPPGGYGYTF. The chain recombines TRBV5-4 with TRBJ1-2; unclear D gene. The V end was cut by 4 bases, the J end by 4 bases, with 11 bases between. The CDR3 spans 13 residues. Germline values: CDR1 SGHNT, CDR2 YYREEE (reference sequence).

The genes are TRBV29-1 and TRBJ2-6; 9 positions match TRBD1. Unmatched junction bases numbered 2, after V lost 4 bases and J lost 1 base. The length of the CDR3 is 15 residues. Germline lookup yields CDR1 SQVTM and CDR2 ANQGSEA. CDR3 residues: CSVGTGESGANVLTF. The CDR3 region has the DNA TGCAGCGTTGGGACAGGGGAGTCTGGGGCCAACGTCCTGACTTTC. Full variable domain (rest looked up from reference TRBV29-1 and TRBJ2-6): SAVISQKPSRDICQRGTSLTIQCQVDSQVTMMFWYRQQPGQSLTLIATANQGSEATYESGFVIDKFPISRPNLTFSTLTVSNMSPEDSSIYLCSVGTGESGANVLTFGAGSRLTVL.

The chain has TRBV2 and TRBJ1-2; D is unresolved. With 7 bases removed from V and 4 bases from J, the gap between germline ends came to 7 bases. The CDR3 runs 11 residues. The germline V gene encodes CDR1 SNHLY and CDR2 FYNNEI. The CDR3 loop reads CASKEAYGYTF. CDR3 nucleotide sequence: TGTGCCAGCAAGGAGGCCTATGGCTACACCTTC.

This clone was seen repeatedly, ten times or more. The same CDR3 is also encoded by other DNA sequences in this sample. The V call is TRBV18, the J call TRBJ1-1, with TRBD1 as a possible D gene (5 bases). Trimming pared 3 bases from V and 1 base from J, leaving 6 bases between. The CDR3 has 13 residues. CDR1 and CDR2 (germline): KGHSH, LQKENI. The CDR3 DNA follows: TGTGCCAGCTCACCGCAGGGGAACACTGAAGCTTTCTTT. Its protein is CASSPQGNTEAFF.

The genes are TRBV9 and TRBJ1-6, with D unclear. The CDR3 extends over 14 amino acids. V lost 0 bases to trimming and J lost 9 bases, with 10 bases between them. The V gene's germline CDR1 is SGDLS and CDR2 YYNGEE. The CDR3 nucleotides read TGTGCCAGCAGCGTAGGCTTGGAGGCTTCACCCCTCCACTTT. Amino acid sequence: CASSVGLEASPLHF.

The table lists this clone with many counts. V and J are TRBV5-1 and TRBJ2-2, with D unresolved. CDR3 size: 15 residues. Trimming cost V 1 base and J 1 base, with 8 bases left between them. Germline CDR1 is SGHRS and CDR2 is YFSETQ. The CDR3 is CASSLWSGNTGELFF. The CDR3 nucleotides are TGCGCCAGCAGCTTGTGGTCCGGGAACACCGGGGAGCTGTTTTTT.

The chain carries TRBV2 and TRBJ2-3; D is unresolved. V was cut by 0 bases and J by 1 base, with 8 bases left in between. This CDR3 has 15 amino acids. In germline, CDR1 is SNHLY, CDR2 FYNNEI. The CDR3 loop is CASSEALGRTDTQYF. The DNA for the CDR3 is TGTGCCAGCAGTGAAGCCCTCGGTCGCACAGATACGCAGTATTTT.

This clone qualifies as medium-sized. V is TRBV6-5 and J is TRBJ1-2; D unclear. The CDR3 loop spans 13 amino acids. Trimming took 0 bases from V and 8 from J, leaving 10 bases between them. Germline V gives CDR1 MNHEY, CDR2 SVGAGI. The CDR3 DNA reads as TGTGCCAGCAGTTACTCCTCGGGGAACGGCTACACCTTC. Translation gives CASSYSSGNGYTF.

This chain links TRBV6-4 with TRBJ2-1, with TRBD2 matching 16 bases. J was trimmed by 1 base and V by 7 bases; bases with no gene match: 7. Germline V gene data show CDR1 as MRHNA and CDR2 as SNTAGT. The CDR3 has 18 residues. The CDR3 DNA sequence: TGTGCCAGCACTCCGGGACTAGCGGGGGGGGAATCCTACAATGAGCAGTTCTTC. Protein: CASTPGLAGGESYNEQFF.

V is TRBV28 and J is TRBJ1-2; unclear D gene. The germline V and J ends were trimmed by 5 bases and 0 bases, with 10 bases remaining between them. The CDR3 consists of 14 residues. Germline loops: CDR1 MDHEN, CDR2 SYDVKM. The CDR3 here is CASSTRRANYGYTF. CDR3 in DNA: TGTGCCAGCAGTACCCGGCGGGCTAACTATGGCTACACCTTC.

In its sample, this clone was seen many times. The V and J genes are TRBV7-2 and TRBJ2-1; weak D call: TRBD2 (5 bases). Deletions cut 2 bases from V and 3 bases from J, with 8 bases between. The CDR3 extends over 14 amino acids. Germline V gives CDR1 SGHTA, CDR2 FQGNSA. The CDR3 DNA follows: TGTGCCAGCAGCTTATTAGCGCTCTACAATGAGCAGTTCTTC. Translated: CASSLLALYNEQFF.

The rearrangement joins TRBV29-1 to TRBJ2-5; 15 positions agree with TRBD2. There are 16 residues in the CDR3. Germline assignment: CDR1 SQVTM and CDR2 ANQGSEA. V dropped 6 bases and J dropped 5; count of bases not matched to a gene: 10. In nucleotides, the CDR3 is TGCAGCGTAGCAGGACTAGCGGGGGGGCCTACGGAGACCCAGTACTTC. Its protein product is CSVAGLAGGPTETQYF.

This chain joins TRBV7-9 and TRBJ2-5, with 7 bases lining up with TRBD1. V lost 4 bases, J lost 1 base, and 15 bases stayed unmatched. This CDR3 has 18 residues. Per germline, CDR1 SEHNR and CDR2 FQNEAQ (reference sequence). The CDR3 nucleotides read TGTGCCAGCAGCTGGCCCATCCGGGACAGTCGAATCCAAGAGACCCAGTACTTC. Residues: CASSWPIRDSRIQETQYF.

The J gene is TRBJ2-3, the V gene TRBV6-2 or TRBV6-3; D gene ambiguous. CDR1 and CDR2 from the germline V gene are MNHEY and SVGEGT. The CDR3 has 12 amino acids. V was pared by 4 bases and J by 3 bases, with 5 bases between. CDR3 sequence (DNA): TGTGCCAGCAGTTCTTCTACAGATACGCAGTATTTT. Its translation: CASSSSTDTQYF.

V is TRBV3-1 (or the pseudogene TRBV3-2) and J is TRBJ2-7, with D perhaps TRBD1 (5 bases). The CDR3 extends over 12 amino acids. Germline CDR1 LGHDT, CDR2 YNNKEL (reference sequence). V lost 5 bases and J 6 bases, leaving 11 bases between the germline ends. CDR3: CASSRGSGEQYF. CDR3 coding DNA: TGTGCCAGCAGCAGGGGATCGGGCGAGCAGTACTTC.

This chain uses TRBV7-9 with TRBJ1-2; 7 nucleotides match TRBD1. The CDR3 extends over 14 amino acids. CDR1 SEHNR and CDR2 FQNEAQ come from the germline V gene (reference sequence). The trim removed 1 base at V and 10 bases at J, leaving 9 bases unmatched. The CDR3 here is CASSLEGTVGPYTF. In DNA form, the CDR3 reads TGTGCCAGCAGCTTAGAAGGGACAGTTGGTCCCTACACCTTC.

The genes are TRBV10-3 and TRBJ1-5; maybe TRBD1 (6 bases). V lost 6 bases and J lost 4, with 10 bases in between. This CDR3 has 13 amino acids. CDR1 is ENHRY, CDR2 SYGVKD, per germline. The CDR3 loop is CAISADRNQPQHF. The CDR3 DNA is TGTGCCATCAGCGCCGACAGGAATCAGCCCCAGCATTTT.

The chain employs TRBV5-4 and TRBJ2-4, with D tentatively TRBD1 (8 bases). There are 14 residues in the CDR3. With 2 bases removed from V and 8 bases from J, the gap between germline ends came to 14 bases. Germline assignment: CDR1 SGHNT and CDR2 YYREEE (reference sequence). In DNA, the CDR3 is TGTGCCAGCAGCTTACAGGGGGGGTCGGACATTCAGTACTTC. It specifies CASSLQGGSDIQYF.